This TCR beta chain derives from a study of CD8+ T cells in alopecia areata. For the study at large: The roughly 6-10-week-old female C3H/HeJ mice were given skin taken from roughly 6-13-month-old C3H/HeJ graft donors that had spontaneous alopecia.

The study sorted pooled cutaneous lymph node cells by CD4, CD8alpha, NKG2D, NKG2ACE and other markers. Findings of the study overall: Scalp samples also yield sequences of resident alphabeta T cells from normal skin. Higher clonality was seen in lesional scalp than in normal scalp, especially in alopecia totalis/universalis. Mice showed clearer TCR sharing than patients did, a gap that was possibly HLA-related.

Germline CDR1 is LGHNA and CDR2 is YNLKQL (reference sequence). The CDR3 has 15 amino acids. The V and J ends lost 1 base and 2 bases respectively, with 10 bases between them. cDNA reverse transcribed from extracted RNA served as the sequencing template. Sequencing was performed with immunoSEQ multiplex PCR; in TCRdb, only in-frame clones are kept and a portion is missing. The sample lists more than 250,000 clones, none appearing once, the ten largest making up about 1.1%. This clone came up a few times. Its antigen is currently unknown. Gene names and germline refer to mouse. The read falls 4 residues short of the CDR3 end, and the missing part is taken from the germline J gene.

The sequenced sample consisted of CD4+ T cells sorted from a lymph node. This clonotype was obtained from a C3H/HeJ mouse with alopecia areata. Strain haplotype at MHC: H2-k. V and J are TRBV5 and TRBJ2-3, with a possible D match to TRBD2 (7 bases). Partial CDR3 DNA: TGTGCCAGCAGCCAAGGGGGGGCGCTTGCAGAA. Translating it yields CASSQGGALAE. The CDR3, in full, reads CASSQGGALAETLYF.